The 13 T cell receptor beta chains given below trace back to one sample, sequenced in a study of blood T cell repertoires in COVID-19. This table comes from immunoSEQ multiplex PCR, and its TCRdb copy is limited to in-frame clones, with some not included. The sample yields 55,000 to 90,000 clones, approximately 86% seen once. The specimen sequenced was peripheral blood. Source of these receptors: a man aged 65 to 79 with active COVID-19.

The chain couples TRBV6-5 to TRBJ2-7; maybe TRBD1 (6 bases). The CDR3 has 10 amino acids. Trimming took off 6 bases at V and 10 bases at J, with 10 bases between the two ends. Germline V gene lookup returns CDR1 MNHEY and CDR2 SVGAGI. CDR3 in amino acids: CASSQGIQYF. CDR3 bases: TGTGCCAGCAGCCAGGGGATTCAGTACTTC.

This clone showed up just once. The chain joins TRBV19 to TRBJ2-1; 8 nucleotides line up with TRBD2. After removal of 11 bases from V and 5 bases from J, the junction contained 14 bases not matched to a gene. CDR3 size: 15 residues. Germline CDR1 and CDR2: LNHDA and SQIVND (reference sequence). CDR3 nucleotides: TGTGCCTGCACTCGGGGGCCGGGGGGGAACAATGAGCAGTTCTTC. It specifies CACTRGPGGNNEQFF.

This chain's CDR3 is CASRLAGAPYEQYF. The CDR3, as DNA: TGTGCCAGCAGGTTGGCGGGCGCACCCTACGAGCAGTACTTC. This sequence joins TRBV27 and TRBJ2-7; a possible D gene is TRBD2 (5 bases). Looked up from germline, CDR1 is MNHEY and CDR2 is SMNVEV (reference sequence). Trimming stripped 6 bases from V and 2 bases from J, with 14 bases between. The CDR3 loop spans 14 amino acids.

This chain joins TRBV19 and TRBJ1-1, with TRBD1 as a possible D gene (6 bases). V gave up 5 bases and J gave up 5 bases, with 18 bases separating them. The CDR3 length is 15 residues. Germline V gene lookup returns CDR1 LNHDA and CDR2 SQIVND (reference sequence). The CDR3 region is CASSSPGHPRTEAFF. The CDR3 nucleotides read TGTGCCAGTAGTTCCCCGGGACACCCAAGAACTGAAGCTTTCTTT.

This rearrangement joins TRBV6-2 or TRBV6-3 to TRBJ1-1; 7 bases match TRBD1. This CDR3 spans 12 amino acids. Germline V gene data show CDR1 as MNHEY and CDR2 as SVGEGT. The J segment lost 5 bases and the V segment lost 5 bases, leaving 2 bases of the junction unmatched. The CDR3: CASSPGGTEAFF. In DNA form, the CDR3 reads TGTGCCAGCAGTCCAGGGGGGACTGAAGCTTTCTTT.

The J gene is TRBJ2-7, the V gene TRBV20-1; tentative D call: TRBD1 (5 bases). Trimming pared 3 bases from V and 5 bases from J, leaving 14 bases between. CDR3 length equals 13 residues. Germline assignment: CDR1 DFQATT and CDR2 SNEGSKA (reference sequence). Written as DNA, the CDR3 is TGCAGTGCTAGTCGAGGCAGGGCCCACGAGCAGTACTTC. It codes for CSASRGRAHEQYF.

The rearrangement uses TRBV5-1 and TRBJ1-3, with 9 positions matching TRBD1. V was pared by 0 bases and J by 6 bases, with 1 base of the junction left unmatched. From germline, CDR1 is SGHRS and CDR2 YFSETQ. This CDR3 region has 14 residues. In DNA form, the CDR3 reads TGCGCCAGCAGCTTGGCACAGGGGGCAAACACCATATATTTT. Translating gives CASSLAQGANTIYF.

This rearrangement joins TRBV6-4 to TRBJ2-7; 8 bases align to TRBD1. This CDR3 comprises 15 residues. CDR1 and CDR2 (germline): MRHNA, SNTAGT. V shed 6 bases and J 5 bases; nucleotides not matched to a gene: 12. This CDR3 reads CASRGSGGPGDEQYF. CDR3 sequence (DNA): TGTGCCAGCAGGGGCTCAGGGGGCCCCGGGGACGAGCAGTACTTC.

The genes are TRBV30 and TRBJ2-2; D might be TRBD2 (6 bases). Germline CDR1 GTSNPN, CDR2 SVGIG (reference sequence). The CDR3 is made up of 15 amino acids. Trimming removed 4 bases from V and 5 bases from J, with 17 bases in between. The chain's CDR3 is CAWIGWTTRTGELFF. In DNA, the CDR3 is TGTGCCTGGATTGGGTGGACTACCCGAACCGGGGAGCTGTTTTTT. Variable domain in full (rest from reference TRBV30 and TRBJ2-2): SQTIHQWPATLVQPVGSPLSLECTVEGTSNPNLYWYRQAAGRGLQLLFYSVGIGQISSEVPQNLSASRPQDRQFILSSKKLLLSDSGFYLCAWIGWTTRTGELFFGEGSRLTVL.

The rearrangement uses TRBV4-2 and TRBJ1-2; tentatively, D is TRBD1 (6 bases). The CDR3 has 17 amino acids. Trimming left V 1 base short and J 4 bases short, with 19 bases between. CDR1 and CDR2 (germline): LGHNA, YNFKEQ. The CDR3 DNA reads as TGTGCCAGCAGCCAAGGGGTCCTTGGGGGCAGGGGCTATGGCTACACCTTC. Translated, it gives CASSQGVLGGRGYGYTF.

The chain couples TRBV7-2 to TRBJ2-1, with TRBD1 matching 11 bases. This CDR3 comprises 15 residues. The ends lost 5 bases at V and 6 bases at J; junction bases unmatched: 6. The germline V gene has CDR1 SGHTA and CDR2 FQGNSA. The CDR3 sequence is CASSKEGTGGNEQFF. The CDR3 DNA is TGTGCCAGCAGCAAAGAAGGGACAGGGGGCAATGAGCAGTTCTTC.

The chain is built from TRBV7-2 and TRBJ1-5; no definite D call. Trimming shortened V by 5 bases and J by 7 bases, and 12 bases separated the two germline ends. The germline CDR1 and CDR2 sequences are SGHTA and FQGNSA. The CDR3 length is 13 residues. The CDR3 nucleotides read TGTGCCAGCAGCCCTGTCGGGAGGCAGCCCCAGCATTTT. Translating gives CASSPVGRQPQHF.

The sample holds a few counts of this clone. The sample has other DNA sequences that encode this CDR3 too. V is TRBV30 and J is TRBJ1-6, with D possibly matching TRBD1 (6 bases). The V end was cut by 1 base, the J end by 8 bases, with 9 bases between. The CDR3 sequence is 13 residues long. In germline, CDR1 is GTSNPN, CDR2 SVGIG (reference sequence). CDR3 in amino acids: CAWSGQADSPLHF. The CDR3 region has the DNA TGTGCCTGGAGTGGACAGGCGGATTCACCCCTCCACTTT. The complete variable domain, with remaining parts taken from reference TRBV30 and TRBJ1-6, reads SQTIHQWPATLVQPVGSPLSLECTVEGTSNPNLYWYRQAAGRGLQLLFYSVGIGQISSEVPQNLSASRPQDRQFILSSKKLLLSDSGFYLCAWSGQADSPLHFGNGTRLTVT.